These T cell receptor beta chains were read from a single sample in a study of T cell responses to AZD1222 COVID-19 vaccine. Some clones are missing from TCRdb's copy, which holds only in-frame ones; the method was immunoSEQ multiplex PCR. The table has 150,000 to 200,000 clones, approximately 93% seen once; the top ten hold around 1%. The source was peripheral blood, collected 28 days after the second AZD1222 dose. These receptors were taken from an adult who received the AZD1222 COVID-19 vaccine. The CDR3 runs from the conserved cysteine through the conserved F or W. The order of the fields is D gene, V gene, clone size, J gene, CDR3 protein, CDR3 DNA. The D gene is left open where the match is weak. A clone size is listed for some rows: how often the clone was seen (once, few, many), or a class if it is expanded.

D: TRBD1
V: TRBV30
size: -
J: TRBJ1-1
CDR3: CACSVGQIERDRSNTEAFF
DNA: TGTGCCTGCAGCGTAGGGCAAATCGAACGGGACAGGTCGAACACTGAAGCTTTCTTT

D: -
V: TRBV11-3
size: once
J: TRBJ2-6
CDR3: CASSPDGANVLTF
DNA: TGTGCCAGCAGCCCGGATGGGGCCAACGTCCTGACTTTC

D: TRBD1
V: TRBV19
size: -
J: TRBJ1-1
CDR3: CASSINRGKAEAFF
DNA: TGTGCCAGTAGTATTAACAGGGGGAAGGCTGAAGCTTTCTTT

D: -
V: TRBV28
size: -
J: TRBJ2-7
CDR3: CASSLGSRGTFEQYF
DNA: TGTGCCAGCAGTTTAGGTTCCAGGGGAACCTTCGAGCAGTACTTC

D: -
V: TRBV18
size: -
J: TRBJ2-2
CDR3: CASSQLSPPNTGELFF
DNA: TGTGCCAGCTCACAGCTGAGCCCACCGAACACCGGGGAGCTGTTTTTT

D: -
V: TRBV9
size: -
J: TRBJ1-2
CDR3: CASSVGRDGGGYTF
DNA: TGTGCCAGCAGCGTAGGGCGAGACGGAGGTGGCTACACCTTC

D: TRBD1
V: TRBV6-5
size: -
J: TRBJ1-2
CDR3: CASSRDRGRIGYTF
DNA: TGTGCCAGCAGCCGGGACAGGGGGCGAATCGGCTACACCTTC

D: -
V: TRBV24-1
size: -
J: TRBJ1-3
CDR3: CATSDLPVGFGNTIYF
DNA: TGTGCCACCAGTGATTTGCCTGTGGGATTTGGAAACACCATATATTTT

D: -
V: TRBV9
size: -
J: TRBJ1-2
CDR3: CASSPAGSGQFLYGYTF
DNA: TGTGCCAGCAGCCCGGCGGGATCGGGACAATTCCTCTATGGCTACACCTTC

D: -
V: TRBV19
size: -
J: TRBJ2-3
CDR3: CASSTLFVGGLGDTQYF
DNA: TGTGCCAGTAGTACCCTATTTGTGGGGGGGCTCGGGGATACGCAGTATTTT

D: TRBD1
V: TRBV19
size: once
J: TRBJ1-1
CDR3: CASSIAVGGAGTEAFF
DNA: TGTGCCAGTAGTATTGCGGTAGGGGGCGCCGGCACTGAAGCTTTCTTT

D: -
V: TRBV11-2
size: -
J: TRBJ2-7
CDR3: CASSSRQTYEQYF
DNA: TGTGCCAGCAGCTCCCGACAGACCTACGAGCAGTACTTC

D: TRBD2
V: TRBV10-3
size: -
J: TRBJ2-5
CDR3: CAISAASGGAVETQYF
DNA: TGTGCCATCAGTGCCGCTAGCGGGGGGGCCGTGGAGACCCAGTACTTC

D: -
V: TRBV5-4
size: once
J: TRBJ1-4
CDR3: CASSLGQGFEKLFF
DNA: TGTGCCAGCAGCTTGGGCCAGGGTTTCGAAAAACTGTTTTTT

D: TRBD2
V: TRBV3-1/TRBV3-2
size: -
J: TRBJ2-5
CDR3: CASSLISGQETQYF
DNA: TGTGCCAGCAGCCTGATTAGCGGGCAAGAGACCCAGTACTTC